One and the same sample provided the 29 T cell receptor beta chains below, sequenced in a study of blood T cell repertoires in COVID-19. Sequenced by immunoSEQ multiplex PCR; TCRdb stores in-frame clones only, minus some. The table has more than 200,000 clones, under 90% seen once. Specimen: peripheral blood. The origin of the receptors is a man aged 50 to 59 with COVID-19, enrolled during active disease.

This sequence joins TRBV24-1 and TRBJ2-7, with D perhaps matching TRBD1 (6 bases). Germline CDR1 KGHDR, CDR2 SFDVKD. CDR3 length equals 15 residues. The V gene lost 4 bases and the J gene lost 7 bases, with 19 bases spanning the gap. The CDR3 loop reads CATSDPDRPVGEQYF. The DNA for the CDR3 is TGTGCCACCAGTGACCCTGACAGGCCGGTGGGGGAGCAGTACTTC.

The chain recombines TRBV12-3 or TRBV12-4 with TRBJ1-1; 8 bases match TRBD1. The V gene end was trimmed by 6 bases and the J gene end by 7 bases; junction bases not matched to a gene: 4. The CDR3 extends over 12 amino acids. In nucleotides, the CDR3 is TGTGCCAGCAGACTCGGGACAGGTGAAGCTTTCTTT. Protein: CASRLGTGEAFF.

The chain recombines TRBV5-1 with TRBJ2-7; no clear D. Between the trimmed V and J ends, which lost 4 bases and 7 bases, there was a span of 21 bases. The V gene's germline CDR1 is SGHRS and CDR2 YFSETQ. This CDR3 comprises 15 residues. The DNA of the CDR3 is TGCGCCAGCAGCCGAGGCGGCATCGGTTCATTGGAGCAGTACTTC. Amino acid sequence: CASSRGGIGSLEQYF.

The V gene is TRBV3-1 (or the pseudogene TRBV3-2), the J gene TRBJ2-7; 11 nucleotides line up with TRBD2. V shed 3 bases and J 0 bases; nucleotides not matched to a gene: 7. This CDR3 contains 17 residues. Germline CDR1 reads LGHDT; CDR2 reads YNNKEL (reference sequence). The CDR3 loop reads CASSHGTSGSSSYEQYF. The CDR3 DNA is TGTGCCAGCAGCCACGGGACTAGCGGTTCAAGCTCCTACGAGCAGTACTTC.

This sequence joins TRBV4-1 and TRBJ2-5; tentative D call: TRBD1 (5 bases). This CDR3 spans 14 amino acids. V lost 4 bases and J 2 bases, leaving 11 bases between the germline ends. Germline V gene lookup returns CDR1 MGHRA and CDR2 YSYEKL. The CDR3: CASSPRTYQETQYF. As DNA, the CDR3 is TGCGCCAGCAGCCCCCGGACATATCAAGAGACCCAGTACTTC.

The chain couples TRBV7-9 to TRBJ2-1; TRBD1 agrees at 11 bases. CDR1 and CDR2 (germline): SEHNR, FQNEAQ (reference sequence). V was pared by 5 bases and J by 2 bases, with 8 bases of the junction left unmatched. The CDR3 spans 17 residues. The CDR3 is CASSPIPGQGAYNEQFF. DNA of the CDR3: TGTGCCAGCAGCCCCATTCCGGGACAGGGGGCCTACAATGAGCAGTTCTTC.

Here the CDR3 reads CASSDSPGNTGELFF. The CDR3 nucleotides read TGTGCCAGCAGTGACTCCCCAGGGAACACCGGGGAGCTGTTTTTT. V and J are TRBV6-4 and TRBJ2-2, with D unclear. Germline assignment: CDR1 MRHNA and CDR2 SNTAGT. The CDR3 covers 15 residues. With 0 bases removed from V and 1 base from J, the gap between germline ends came to 6 bases.

The rearrangement uses TRBV11-3 and TRBJ2-5, with 15 bases aligning to TRBD2. Per the germline V gene, CDR1 is SGHNT and CDR2 is YENEEA. The CDR3 runs 16 residues. With 4 bases clipped from V and 5 bases from J, the junction kept 5 bases outside the gene matches. CDR3 region: CASSSGLAGGEETQYF. CDR3 sequence (DNA): TGTGCCAGCAGCTCCGGACTAGCGGGGGGGGAGGAGACCCAGTACTTC.

This clone showed up just a few times. V gene TRBV19 combines with J gene TRBJ2-7, with 10 bases lining up with TRBD2. The germline V gene has CDR1 LNHDA and CDR2 SQIVND (reference sequence). The CDR3 runs 16 residues. Losses at the gene ends were 0 bases for V and 2 bases for J; bases not matched to a gene: 4. DNA for the CDR3: TGTGCCAGTAGTATAGACCTAGCGGGGGAAACCTACGAGCAGTACTTC. Residues: CASSIDLAGETYEQYF.

The rearrangement links TRBV12-5 to TRBJ1-6; possible D gene TRBD1, 5 bases. Trimming removed 6 bases at V and 8 bases at J, with 20 bases between. Germline-derived CDR1 and CDR2 are LGHNT and FRNRAP. The CDR3 covers 16 residues. This CDR3 reads CASGRTAGMGYSPLHF. CDR3 DNA: TGTGCTAGTGGCCGAACAGCAGGGATGGGTTATTCACCCCTCCACTTT.

The V and J genes are TRBV2 and TRBJ2-3; D is possibly TRBD1 (6 bases). Trimming shortened V by 4 bases and J by 3 bases, and 11 bases separated the two germline ends. Germline lookup yields CDR1 SNHLY and CDR2 FYNNEI. The CDR3 loop spans 14 amino acids. The CDR3, as DNA: TGTGCCAGCAGTGTCCACAGGGAAACAGATACGCAGTATTTT. Its translation is CASSVHRETDTQYF.

Regarding this clone: One end of the junction varies from germline; a read error may be responsible. The V and J genes are TRBV9 and TRBJ2-5; TRBD2 matches 13 bases. Per germline, CDR1 SGDLS and CDR2 YYNGEE. The CDR3 runs to 16 residues. CDR3 sequence: CASSPGLAGMQATQYF. CDR3 nucleotide sequence: TGTGCCAGCAGCCCGGGACTAGCGGGAATGCAAGCGACCCAGTACTTC.

V usage is TRBV9 and J usage is TRBJ2-1; 10 nucleotides agree with TRBD2. This CDR3 has 16 residues. The germline V gene encodes CDR1 SGDLS and CDR2 YYNGEE. V lost 0 bases, J lost 5 bases, and 5 bases stayed unmatched. The CDR3 region is CASSVARLAGDNEQFF. Written as DNA, the CDR3 is TGTGCCAGCAGCGTAGCTCGGCTAGCGGGAGACAATGAGCAGTTCTTC.

V gene TRBV10-3 combines with J gene TRBJ2-1, with TRBD2 identical over 15 bases. This CDR3 has 19 amino acids. The V gene's germline CDR1 is ENHRY and CDR2 SYGVKD. The V and J ends lost 2 bases and 0 bases, in that order; junction bases with no gene match: 5. The CDR3 bases are TGTGCCATCAGTGAGACCGGGACTAGCGGGAGGAGCTCCTACAATGAGCAGTTCTTC. Translated: CAISETGTSGRSSYNEQFF.

This clone was seen once. This chain uses TRBV21-1 with TRBJ1-4. TRBV21-1 is a pseudogene segment. This CDR3 has 16 residues. The CDR3 DNA reads as TGTGCCAGCAGGGTTAAGAGGGGGGGGCGACAGGAAAAACTGTTTTTT. Protein sequence: CASRVKRGGRQEKLFF.

V gene TRBV5-1 combines with J gene TRBJ2-7; possibly TRBD2 for D (6 bases). Germline CDR1 reads SGHRS; CDR2 reads YFSETQ. The ends were cut back, 0 bases at V and 0 bases at J, with 10 bases in the middle. This CDR3 is 15 amino acids long. CDR3 in DNA: TGCGCCAGCAGCTTGGGGGACTCCCTCTCCTACGAGCAGTACTTC. Its protein is CASSLGDSLSYEQYF.

The rearrangement joins TRBV9 to TRBJ2-7; 8 bases fit TRBD1. After removal of 7 bases from V and 0 bases from J, the junction contained 6 bases not matched to a gene. The germline CDR1 and CDR2 sequences are SGDLS and YYNGEE. The CDR3 consists of 14 residues. CDR3 region: CASARQGSSYEQYF. The DNA for the CDR3 is TGTGCCAGCGCCCGACAGGGGTCCTCCTACGAGCAGTACTTC.

The gene calls are TRBV18 and TRBJ2-1, with 11 bases that match TRBD2. Unmatched junction bases numbered 10, after V lost 6 bases and J lost 6 bases. This CDR3 has 16 residues. From germline, CDR1 is KGHSH and CDR2 LQKENI. CDR3 bases: TGTGCCAGCTCGGCCTCAGTAGCGGGAGGGAGCAATGAGCAGTTCTTC. It translates to CASSASVAGGSNEQFF. Full variable domain (missing parts from reference TRBV18 and TRBJ2-1): NAGVMQNPRHLVRRRGQEARLRCSPMKGHSHVYWYRQLPEEGLKFMVYLQKENIIDESGMPKERFSAEFPKEGPSILRIQQVVRGDSAAYFCASSASVAGGSNEQFFGPGTRLTVL.

The chain recombines TRBV2 with TRBJ2-7; TRBD2 agrees at 11 bases. This CDR3 comprises 18 residues. Germline V lookup: CDR1 SNHLY, CDR2 FYNNEI. The V gene end was trimmed by 7 bases and the J gene end by 0 bases; junction bases not matched to a gene: 14. The CDR3 bases are TGTGCCAGCACTGGAAGGGGGGTAGCGGGAGGGTTCTCCTACGAGCAGTACTTC. As protein: CASTGRGVAGGFSYEQYF.

The V gene is TRBV3-1 (or the pseudogene TRBV3-2), the J gene TRBJ2-5; TRBD2 is a possible D gene (6 bases). Germline CDR1 and CDR2: LGHDT and YNNKEL (reference sequence). The CDR3 loop spans 13 amino acids. V shed 4 bases and J shed 5 bases, with 11 bases lying between them. CDR3 residues: CASSPTSRETQYF. CDR3 nucleotides: TGTGCCAGCAGCCCCACTAGCAGGGAGACCCAGTACTTC.

This clone was counted a few times. The rearrangement links TRBV9 to TRBJ1-5, with D unclear. In germline, CDR1 is SGDLS, CDR2 YYNGEE. V was pared by 0 bases and J by 3 bases, with 7 bases between. CDR3 length: 14 amino acids. CDR3 in DNA: TGTGCCAGCAGCGTAGGTCAGTTCAATCAGCCCCAGCATTTT. This codes for CASSVGQFNQPQHF.

The V and J genes are TRBV24-1 and TRBJ2-7; weak D call: TRBD1 (6 bases). Germline-derived CDR1 and CDR2 are KGHDR and SFDVKD. The ends were cut back, 4 bases at V and 6 bases at J, with 18 bases in the middle. CDR3 size: 15 residues. The CDR3 coding sequence is TGTGCCACCAGTGAAACAGGGCGGTTCGGCGGCGAGCAGTACTTC. It translates to CATSETGRFGGEQYF.

This clone was seen more than once but under ten times. The rearrangement links TRBV11-2 to TRBJ1-5; TRBD1 matches at 9 bases. Trimming cost V 1 base and J 3 bases; bases outside gene matches: 1. Germline V CDR1 and CDR2: SGHAT, FQNNGV. The CDR3 consists of 15 residues. The CDR3 is CASSLGTGDNQPQHF. Here the CDR3 DNA reads TGTGCCAGCAGCTTAGGGACAGGGGACAATCAGCCCCAGCATTTT.

The chain employs TRBV18 and TRBJ2-7; D call uncertain. The CDR3 consists of 14 residues. The V end was cut by 3 bases, the J end by 3 bases, with 12 bases between. The germline CDR1 and CDR2 sequences are KGHSH and LQKENI. The CDR3 DNA reads TGTGCCAGCTCACCCGGCCGGCAGCGCTACGAGCAGTACTTC. Translation gives CASSPGRQRYEQYF.

This clone was seen a single time. V usage is TRBV4-1 and J usage is TRBJ1-3; the D gene is possibly TRBD1 (6 bases). The length of the CDR3 is 15 residues. The germline V and J ends were trimmed by 1 base and 1 base, with 8 bases remaining between them. CDR1 is MGHRA, CDR2 YSYEKL, per germline. In DNA, the CDR3 is TGCGCCAGCAGCCAAGCCGGGACATCTGGAAACACCATATATTTT. This codes for CASSQAGTSGNTIYF.

CDR3 region: CSAQATQYF. The CDR3 DNA is TGCAGTGCTCAAGCTACGCAGTATTTT. The chain uses TRBV20-1 and TRBJ2-3, with D hard to call. CDR1 and CDR2 from the germline V gene are DFQATT and SNEGSKA (reference sequence). V shed 5 bases and J shed 8 bases, with 5 bases lying between them. There are 9 residues in the CDR3.

This rearrangement joins TRBV6-5 to TRBJ1-1, with D unclear. The CDR3 sequence is 14 residues long. Trimming removed 5 bases from V and 1 base from J, with 11 bases in between. Germline V gene data show CDR1 as MNHEY and CDR2 as SVGAGI. CDR3 in DNA: TGTGCCAGCAGTCTGAGAGCGACGAACACTGAAGCTTTCTTT. As protein: CASSLRATNTEAFF.

This clone was seen just once. The J gene is TRBJ2-7, the V gene TRBV11-3; 12 positions agree with TRBD2. The germline V gene encodes CDR1 SGHNT and CDR2 YENEEA. This CDR3 spans 16 amino acids. V lost 0 bases, J lost 7 bases, and 7 bases stayed unmatched. The CDR3 here is CASSLDGRLAGEEQYF. CDR3 in DNA: TGTGCCAGCAGCTTAGATGGGCGACTAGCGGGGGAAGAGCAGTACTTC.

The chain uses TRBV19 and TRBJ1-5; D might be TRBD1 (5 bases). The germline V gene has CDR1 LNHDA and CDR2 SQIVND (reference sequence). The CDR3 is 15 residues long. V was pared by 6 bases and J by 2 bases, with 14 bases between. The CDR3 protein is CASRSGGAGNQPQHF. CDR3 DNA sequence: TGTGCCAGTAGAAGTGGAGGGGCCGGCAATCAGCCCCAGCATTTT.